The TCR beta chain under discussion was sequenced for a study of PD-L1 blockade in urothelial cancer. General observations from the study: When pretreatment blood TCR clonality was below the median, it predicted better survival.

The time point was: peripheral blood 6 weeks after treatment start. This CDR3 has 17 amino acids. V lost 0 bases and J 4 bases, leaving 17 bases between the germline ends. Per germline, CDR1 SGDLS and CDR2 YYNGEE. Data came from immunoSEQ multiplex PCR; TCRdb stores just in-frame clones and leaves some out. The sample has 24,000 or so clones, roughly 84% seen once. Remarks on this clone: Its antigen is unidentified.

The genes are TRBV9 and TRBJ2-1; possible D gene TRBD2, 6 bases. The sequence derives from a man aged 65 to 85 with urothelial cancer. Sequences were derived from PBMCs, sampled around atezolizumab (anti-PD-L1) treatment. The CDR3 protein is CASSVDPGLARYNEQFF. The CDR3 bases are TGTGCCAGCAGCGTAGACCCCGGGCTAGCGAGATACAATGAGCAGTTCTTC.